The present T cell receptor beta chain was sequenced within a study of blood T cell repertoires in COVID-19. Turning to the study itself: COVID-19 samples from acute and convalescent phases originated in the United States, Italy and Spain. In each case, the material was cDNA or gDNA derived from T cells, B-cell-depleted T cells, or PBMCs.

Here immunoSEQ multiplex PCR was the method, and the copy in TCRdb shows in-frame clones only, minus some. The sample lists approximately 270,000 clones; roughly nine tenths were seen once. The CDR3 is 11 amino acids. Trimming cost V 1 base and J 4 bases, with 4 bases left between them. Germline values: CDR1 DFQATT, CDR2 SNEGSKA (reference sequence). Ages ranged from roughly 18 to 100 years, with residence in some 25 US areas. The genes are TRBV20-1 and TRBJ1-2; D gene ambiguous. The specimen was PBMCs or T cells enriched from blood (not recorded which). The sequence was collected from a human donor in a cohort exposed to, infected with or recovered from COVID-19 (not recorded which). The donor label of this sample is uncertain. CDR3 DNA sequence: TGCAGTGCTAGAGGTAGCTATGGCTACACCTTC. It encodes CSARGSYGYTF.